The 8 T cell receptor beta chains listed next were all sequenced from one sample in a study of blood T cell repertoires in COVID-19 (dated by TCRdb to 2018 to 2020). Libraries were constructed by the immunoSEQ multiplex PCR assay. TCRdb stores this immuneACCESS table with in-frame sequences only. Part of the clones is absent; in the studies checked, under half of the shortfall reflects unresolved V genes, and no reason is known for the rest. This sample holds a few hundred thousand clones; almost 85% were observed only once. About 7% of the sample is held by the ten biggest clonotypes. Input material: peripheral blood. The receptors were gathered from a human donor in a cohort sampled during active COVID-19.

In its sample, this clone was seen once. The chain is built from TRBV20-1 and TRBJ1-5; D is perhaps TRBD1 (5 bases). The V end lost 3 bases, the J end lost 7 bases, and 10 bases lay between the germline ends. Germline CDR1 reads DFQATT; CDR2 reads SNEGSKA (reference sequence). The CDR3 extends over 12 amino acids. Written as DNA, the CDR3 is TGCAGTGCTAGTTCAGGGATACAGCCCCAGCATTTT. Translation: CSASSGIQPQHF.

The chain uses TRBV3-1 (or the pseudogene TRBV3-2) and TRBJ2-7; a weak D match, TRBD2 (6 bases). V was pared by 4 bases and J by 4 bases, with 20 bases between. Per the germline V gene, CDR1 is LGHDT and CDR2 is YNNKEL (reference sequence). The CDR3 runs 16 residues. The CDR3 DNA sequence: TGTGCCAGCAGCCGGGTCGCCGGGACTCGAACTTACGAGCAGTACTTC. This translates into CASSRVAGTRTYEQYF.

The chain is built from TRBV14 and TRBJ2-5; perhaps TRBD2 as D (5 bases). CDR3 length: 15 residues. CDR1 and CDR2 from the germline V gene are SGHDN and FVKESK. Trimming left V 5 bases short and J 5 bases short, with 18 bases between. The CDR3 is CASSSRTRYGETQYF. The CDR3 region has the DNA TGTGCCAGCAGCTCTCGGACTCGCTACGGGGAGACCCAGTACTTC. Full variable domain (remainder filled in from reference TRBV14 and TRBJ2-5): EAGVTQFPSHSVIEKGQTVTLRCDPISGHDNLYWYRRVMGKEIKFLLHFVKESKQDESGMPNNRFLAERTGGTYSTLKVQPAELEDSGVYFCASSSRTRYGETQYFGPGTRLLVL.

This chain joins TRBV12-3 or TRBV12-4 and TRBJ1-1; 9 bases match TRBD1. This CDR3 has 13 amino acids. After removal of 4 bases from V and 7 bases from J, the junction contained 4 bases not matched to a gene. The CDR3 DNA sequence: TGTGCCAGCAGTTCTACAGGGGGCGGTGAAGCTTTCTTT. Translating gives CASSSTGGGEAFF.

This clone was observed once. CDR3 amino acids: CASSLLPGYGTGELFF. CDR3 nucleotide sequence: TGTGCCAGCAGCCTTCTTCCGGGGTATGGCACCGGGGAGCTGTTTTTT. The rearrangement uses TRBV11-1 and TRBJ2-2, with D perhaps matching TRBD2 (5 bases). Germline CDR1 and CDR2: SGHAT and FQDESV (reference sequence). The V gene lost 5 bases and the J gene lost 4 bases, with 17 bases spanning the gap. The CDR3 contains 16 residues.

This chain links TRBV19 with TRBJ1-1, with D hard to call. In germline, CDR1 is LNHDA, CDR2 SQIVND (reference sequence). The CDR3 is 13 residues long. The germline V and J ends were trimmed by 6 bases and 4 bases, with 12 bases remaining between them. CDR3 DNA sequence: TGTGCCAGTAGATCCTCCCCAGGCACTGAAGCTTTCTTT. Protein sequence: CASRSSPGTEAFF. Based on the CDR3 plus reference TRBV19 and TRBJ1-1, the full variable domain is DGGITQSPKYLFRKEGQNVTLSCEQNLNHDAMYWYRQDPGQGLRLIYYSQIVNDFQKGDIAEGYSVSREKKESFPLTVTSAQKNPTAFYLCASRSSPGTEAFFGQGTRLTVV.

The chain couples TRBV25-1 to TRBJ2-7, with TRBD2 as a possible D gene (6 bases). Germline CDR1 and CDR2: MGHDK and SYGVNS. This CDR3 has 17 amino acids. V was shortened by 5 bases and J by 3 bases, with 23 bases between the two germline ends. The CDR3 loop is CASSPPEGTPQGYEQYF. The CDR3 nucleotides read TGTGCCAGCAGTCCTCCGGAGGGAACACCGCAGGGCTACGAGCAGTACTTC.

The V and J genes are TRBV12-5 and TRBJ1-1; 8 positions agree with TRBD1. Germline CDR1 LGHNT, CDR2 FRNRAP. The CDR3 runs 16 residues. J lost 1 base, V lost 6 bases, and 10 bases had no gene match. The CDR3 spells CASGYSGQGQNTEAFF. The CDR3 region has the DNA TGTGCTAGTGGCTATTCCGGACAGGGTCAGAACACTGAAGCTTTCTTT.